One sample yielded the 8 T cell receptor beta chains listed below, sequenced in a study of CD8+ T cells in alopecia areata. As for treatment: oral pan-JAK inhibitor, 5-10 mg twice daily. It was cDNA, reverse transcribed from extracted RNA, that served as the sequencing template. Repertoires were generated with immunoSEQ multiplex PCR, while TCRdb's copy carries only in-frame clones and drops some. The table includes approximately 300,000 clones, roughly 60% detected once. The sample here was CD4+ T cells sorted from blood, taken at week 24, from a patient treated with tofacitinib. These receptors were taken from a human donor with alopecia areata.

The DNA for the CDR3 is TGTGCCAGCAGCTTATCCGTAAAACAGGGGGCCTTCCAAGAGACCCAGTACTTC. Translation gives CASSLSVKQGAFQETQYF. The V and J genes are TRBV7-2 and TRBJ2-5, with 9 nucleotides matching TRBD1. Trimming removed 2 bases from V and 1 base from J; junction bases left unmatched: 11. CDR3 length: 18 amino acids. Germline lookup yields CDR1 SGHTA and CDR2 FQGNSA.

The CDR3 region has the DNA TGCGCCAGCAGCCAGGGACAGGCGAGCTCTGGAAACACCATATATTTT. Translating gives CASSQGQASSGNTIYF. This chain uses TRBV4-1 with TRBJ1-3, with TRBD1 matching 8 bases. The germline CDR1 and CDR2 sequences are MGHRA and YSYEKL. Trimming cost V 3 bases and J 0 bases; bases outside gene matches: 4. CDR3 length: 16 residues.

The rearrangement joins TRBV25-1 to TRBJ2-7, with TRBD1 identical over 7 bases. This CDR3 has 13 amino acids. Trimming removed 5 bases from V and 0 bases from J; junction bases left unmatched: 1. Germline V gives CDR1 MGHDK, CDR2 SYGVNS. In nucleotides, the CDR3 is TGTGCCAGCAGTCGGGACAGCTCCTACGAGCAGTACTTC. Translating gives CASSRDSSYEQYF.

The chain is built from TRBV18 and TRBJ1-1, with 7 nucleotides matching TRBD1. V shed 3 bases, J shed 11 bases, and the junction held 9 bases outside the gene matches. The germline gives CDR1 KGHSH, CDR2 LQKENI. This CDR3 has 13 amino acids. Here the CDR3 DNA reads TGTGCCAGCTCACCGGGACAGCCCGGGTGGGCTTTCTTT. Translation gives CASSPGQPGWAFF. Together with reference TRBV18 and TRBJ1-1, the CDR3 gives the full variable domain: NAGVMQNPRHLVRRRGQEARLRCSPMKGHSHVYWYRQLPEEGLKFMVYLQKENIIDESGMPKERFSAEFPKEGPSILRIQQVVRGDSAAYFCASSPGQPGWAFFGQGTRLTVV.

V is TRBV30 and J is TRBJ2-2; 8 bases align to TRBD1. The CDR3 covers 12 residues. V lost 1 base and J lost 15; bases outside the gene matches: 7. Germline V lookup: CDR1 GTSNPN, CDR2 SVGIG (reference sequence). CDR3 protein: CAWSGGGDRMFF. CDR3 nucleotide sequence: TGTGCCTGGAGTGGAGGCGGGGACAGGATGTTTTTT.

The CDR3 sequence is CASSTRQGLDSPLHF. The CDR3 coding sequence is TGTGCCAGCAGTACCCGACAGGGGCTGGATTCACCCCTCCACTTT. This chain connects TRBV6-1 to TRBJ1-6; 8 bases are shared with TRBD1. CDR3 size: 15 residues. Germline CDR1 is MNHNS and CDR2 is SASEGT. V lost 5 bases to trimming and J lost 8 bases; unmatched junction nucleotides: 8.

DNA of the CDR3: TGTGCCAGCAGCTTAGATCGTCTGTCGGACGGCTACGAGCAGTACTTC. It codes for CASSLDRLSDGYEQYF. This chain links TRBV11-2 with TRBJ2-7; D gene ambiguous. Trimming removed 0 bases at V and 3 bases at J, with 15 bases between. The CDR3 is 16 residues long. Germline assignment: CDR1 SGHAT and CDR2 FQNNGV.

The CDR3 region is CASSAEGLAVETQYF. CDR3 in DNA: TGTGCCAGCAGTGCGGAGGGACTAGCGGTCGAGACCCAGTACTTC. The V gene is TRBV2, the J gene TRBJ2-5; TRBD2 matches 11 bases. CDR1 and CDR2 from the germline V gene are SNHLY and FYNNEI. V gave up 4 bases and J gave up 5 bases; unmatched junction bases: 6. This CDR3 has 15 amino acids.